This T cell receptor (beta chain) was sequenced during a study of OX40 agonist ivuxolimab in advanced cancers. Study-level information: A male proportion of 70% to 90% was recorded, with mean age approximately 56 years and range about 23 to 90. Study observations and caveats: In the 0.1-3.0 mg/kg groups, partial responders showed among the lowest expansion. Low normalized T-cell clonal expansion was additionally recorded for some nonresponders.

A note on this clone: What it binds is not known.

V lost 1 base, J lost 0 bases, and 10 bases lay in between. CDR1 and CDR2 from the germline V gene are SGHNT and YENEEA. The CDR3 spans 16 residues. The protocol was immunoSEQ multiplex PCR, while the TCRdb copy is restricted to in-frame clones and leaves out a portion. The data hold some 96,000 clones, with roughly 80% observed a single time. Sequenced material: CD4+ or CD8+ T cells sorted from blood, taken in a trial of the OX40 agonist ivuxolimab. This receptor was identified in an adult with an advanced solid tumor such as melanoma, head and neck, liver or kidney cancer. The chain links TRBV11-3 to TRBJ1-3; tentative D call: TRBD1 (5 bases). As DNA, the CDR3 is TGTGCCAGCAGCTTAGGGGGACTGGACTCTGGAAACACCATATATTTT. This gives the protein CASSLGGLDSGNTIYF.